Below, 14 T cell receptor beta chains from the same sample are listed, as sequenced in a study of T cells after yellow fever vaccination. TCRdb re-derived calls from the 5' RACE reads in MiXCR, one entry per CDR3 protein. The sample includes tens of thousands of distinct CDR3 sequences, around 7.3% seen only once; the top ten take more than 35%. Sequencing used CD8+ T cells sorted from PBMCs, obtained on the day of the yellow fever booster vaccination. The receptors derive from a man aged 25 to 40 who received the YFV17D yellow fever vaccine.

The chain links TRBV4-1 to TRBJ1-3; no definite D call. Trimming stripped 4 bases from V and 0 bases from J, with 10 bases between. The CDR3 sequence is 15 residues long. Germline V gives CDR1 MGHRA, CDR2 YSYEKL. CDR3 sequence reads: CASSLKELSGNTIYF. CDR3 DNA sequence: TGCGCCAGCAGCCTAAAGGAGCTCTCTGGAAACACCATATATTTT.

This clonotype turned up a few times. This sequence joins TRBV9 and TRBJ2-1; D is unclear. The CDR3 is 14 amino acids. Trimming shortened V by 0 bases and J by 3 bases, and 7 bases separated the two germline ends. Germline V CDR1 and CDR2: SGDLS, YYNGEE. Here the CDR3 reads CASSVGTNYNEQFF. In nucleotides, the CDR3 is TGTGCCAGCAGCGTAGGGACCAACTACAATGAGCAGTTCTTC.

This clonotype was seen at least ten times. The chain carries TRBV7-9 and TRBJ1-1; D possibly corresponds to TRBD1 (6 bases). The ends were cut back, 7 bases at V and 6 bases at J, with 15 bases in the middle. The CDR3 spans 13 residues. The germline V gene encodes CDR1 SEHNR and CDR2 FQNEAQ (reference sequence). DNA for the CDR3: TGTGCCAGCACTATCCAGGGGCTGGCTGAAGCTTTCTTT. Protein sequence: CASTIQGLAEAFF.

A few counts support this clonotype. The CDR3 DNA follows: TGTGCCAGCAGTTACGGTGACAGTGAAGCTTTCTTT. Its translation is CASSYGDSEAFF. V usage is TRBV6-6 and J usage is TRBJ1-1, with D perhaps TRBD1 (5 bases). V shed 2 bases and J shed 7 bases, with 8 bases lying between them. The V gene's germline CDR1 is MNHNY and CDR2 SVGAGI (reference sequence). CDR3 length: 12 amino acids.

For the CDR3, the DNA is TGTGCCATCAGTGAGGAGGGACAACCTGAAAAACTGTTTTTT. Translation: CAISEEGQPEKLFF. The chain employs TRBV10-3 and TRBJ1-4; possibly TRBD1 for D (6 bases). The CDR3 extends over 14 amino acids. V lost 2 bases, J lost 7 bases, and 11 bases lay in between. The germline V gene encodes CDR1 ENHRY and CDR2 SYGVKD.

V usage is TRBV20-1 and J usage is TRBJ2-5; weak D call: TRBD2 (6 bases). Germline lookup yields CDR1 DFQATT and CDR2 SNEGSKA (reference sequence). This CDR3 contains 14 residues. V was cut by 0 bases and J by 4 bases, with 12 bases left in between. DNA for the CDR3: TGCAGTGCTAGAGATCTCGGGGGAGGAGAGACCCAGTACTTC. Translated: CSARDLGGGETQYF.

J is TRBJ2-3 and V is TRBV20-1, with D uncertain. Germline lookup yields CDR1 DFQATT and CDR2 SNEGSKA (reference sequence). The CDR3 has 14 amino acids. V was shortened by 6 bases and J by 0 bases, with 13 bases between the two germline ends. The CDR3 loop is CSAQYVGSTDTQYF. The DNA for the CDR3 is TGCAGTGCCCAGTACGTGGGTAGCACAGATACGCAGTATTTT.

This clonotype has more than one count but fewer than ten. The chain has TRBV3-1 and TRBJ2-5, with D possibly matching TRBD2 (6 bases). The CDR3 has 15 amino acids. Germline CDR1 reads LGHDT; CDR2 reads YNNKEL (reference sequence). CDR3 sequence (DNA): TGTGCGTTCCGACCCGGGACTGGGCCCGAAGAGACCCAGTACTTC. It encodes CAFRPGTGPEETQYF.

V usage is TRBV15 and J usage is TRBJ2-5, with D perhaps matching TRBD1 (6 bases). The CDR3 loop spans 15 amino acids. Trimming removed 2 bases from V and 5 bases from J, with 15 bases in between. Germline V gene data show CDR1 as LNHNV and CDR2 as YYDKDF (reference sequence). The CDR3 loop is CATSRIRQAGETQYF. The CDR3 region has the DNA TGTGCCACCAGCAGAATCCGACAGGCCGGGGAGACCCAGTACTTC.

This clonotype was found a few times. The chain is built from TRBV19 and TRBJ2-2; D remains ambiguous. Between the trimmed V and J ends, which lost 5 bases and 8 bases, there was a span of 12 bases. The germline CDR1 and CDR2 sequences are LNHDA and SQIVND (reference sequence). This CDR3 comprises 13 residues. CDR3: CASSPRNDGELFF. CDR3 nucleotides: TGTGCCAGTAGTCCTCGGAACGATGGGGAGCTGTTTTTT.

Details on this clonotype: This clone may be a read error of a much larger clone one base away. This chain joins TRBV2 and TRBJ2-7, with D possibly TRBD1 on 5 matching bases. In germline, CDR1 is SNHLY, CDR2 FYNNEI. The CDR3 extends over 14 amino acids. The CDR3 spells CGSQGRETPYEQYF. CDR3 DNA: TGTGGCAGCCAGGGAAGAGAGACGCCCTACGAGCAGTACTTC.

This chain joins TRBV5-5 and TRBJ2-2; D gene unclear. Trimming took 1 base from V and 3 from J, leaving 10 bases between them. The germline V gene has CDR1 SGHKS and CDR2 YYEKEE (reference sequence). There are 15 residues in the CDR3. The CDR3 sequence: CASSLRVDDTGELFF. The CDR3 DNA follows: TGTGCCAGCAGCTTGCGCGTGGATGACACCGGGGAGCTGTTTTTT.

The chain uses TRBV7-2 and TRBJ2-2; 8 bases line up with TRBD1. The germline CDR1 and CDR2 sequences are SGHTA and FQGNSA. The ends lost 1 base at V and 5 bases at J; junction bases unmatched: 9. The CDR3 is 17 residues long. CDR3 sequence: CASSLGAGGAFTGELFF. The CDR3 bases are TGTGCCAGCAGCTTAGGGGCAGGGGGCGCGTTTACCGGGGAGCTGTTTTTT.

This clonotype came up many times. This chain joins TRBV5-1 and TRBJ2-1, with D unclear. V dropped 4 bases and J dropped 1 base, with 6 bases sitting between them. CDR1 and CDR2 (germline): SGHRS, YFSETQ. The CDR3 spans 13 residues. The CDR3 DNA is TGCGCCAGCAGCGCCCCTTCCTACAATGAGCAGTTCTTC. Translation: CASSAPSYNEQFF.